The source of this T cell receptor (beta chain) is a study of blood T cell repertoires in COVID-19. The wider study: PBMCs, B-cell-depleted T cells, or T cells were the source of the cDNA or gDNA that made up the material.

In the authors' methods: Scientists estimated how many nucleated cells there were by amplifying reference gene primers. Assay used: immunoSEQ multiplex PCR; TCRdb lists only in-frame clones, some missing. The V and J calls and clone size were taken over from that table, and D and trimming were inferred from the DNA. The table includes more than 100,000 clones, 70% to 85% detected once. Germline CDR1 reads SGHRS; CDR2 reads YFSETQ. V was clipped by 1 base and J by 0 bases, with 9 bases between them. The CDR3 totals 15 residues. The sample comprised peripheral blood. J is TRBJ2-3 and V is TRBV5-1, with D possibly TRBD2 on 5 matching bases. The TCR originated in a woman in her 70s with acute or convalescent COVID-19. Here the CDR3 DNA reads TGCGCCAGCAGCTTGCAAGCGGTGAGCACAGATACGCAGTATTTT. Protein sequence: CASSLQAVSTDTQYF.